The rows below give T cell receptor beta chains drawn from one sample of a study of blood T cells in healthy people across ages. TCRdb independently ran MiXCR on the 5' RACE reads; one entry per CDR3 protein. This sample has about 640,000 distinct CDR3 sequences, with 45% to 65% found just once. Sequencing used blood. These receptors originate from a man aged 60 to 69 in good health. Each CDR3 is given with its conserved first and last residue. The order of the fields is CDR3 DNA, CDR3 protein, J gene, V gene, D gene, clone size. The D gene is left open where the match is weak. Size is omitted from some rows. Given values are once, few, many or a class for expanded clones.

DNA: TGTGCCAGCAGCTTAGGTGTCAGCCCCTACGAGCAGTACTTC
CDR3: CASSLGVSPYEQYF
J: TRBJ2-7
V: TRBV11-2
D: .
size: .

DNA: TGTGCCAGCAGCGCGGACAGGGTCTACGAGCAGTACTTC
CDR3: CASSADRVYEQYF
J: TRBJ2-7
V: TRBV6-1
D: TRBD1
size: .

DNA: TGCGCCAGCAGCCAAGTAGGGACTAGCGCCTACAATGAGCAGTTCTTC
CDR3: CASSQVGTSAYNEQFF
J: TRBJ2-1
V: TRBV4-1
D: TRBD2
size: few

DNA: TGCGCCAGCAGCCAAGATCAGGGGGAAGGTGAAAAACTGTTTTTT
CDR3: CASSQDQGEGEKLFF
J: TRBJ1-4
V: TRBV4-1
D: TRBD1
size: few

DNA: TGTGCCAGCAGTGGGACTAGTGGGAATGAGCAGTTCTTC
CDR3: CASSGTSGNEQFF
J: TRBJ2-1
V: TRBV2
D: TRBD2
size: few

DNA: TGTGCCAGCAGCTTCGCGGGGCTAAACTATGGCTACACCTTC
CDR3: CASSFAGLNYGYTF
J: TRBJ1-2
V: TRBV11-1
D: .
size: few

DNA: TGCAGTGCTCCCTCTAGCGCCCAAGAGACCCAGTACTTC
CDR3: CSAPSSAQETQYF
J: TRBJ2-5
V: TRBV20-1
D: .
size: .

DNA: TGCGCCAGCAGCCTGGGGTCGGGGGCAAACTCCTACGAGCAGTACTTC
CDR3: CASSLGSGANSYEQYF
J: TRBJ2-7
V: TRBV4-1
D: .
size: .

DNA: TGTGCCAGCAGCCAAGTGGGGGGCGACGAGCAGTACTTC
CDR3: CASSQVGGDEQYF
J: TRBJ2-7
V: TRBV4-2
D: .
size: few

DNA: TGCGCCAGCAGCCGCGTGTCGTCGGACAAAAACATTCAGTACTTC
CDR3: CASSRVSSDKNIQYF
J: TRBJ2-4
V: TRBV5-1
D: .
size: .

DNA: TGCAGTGCTAGATATAGCGGGGGGGCCTACGAGCAGTACTTC
CDR3: CSARYSGGAYEQYF
J: TRBJ2-7
V: TRBV20-1
D: TRBD2
size: few

DNA: TGTGCCAGCAGCTTAGGGACTAGCGGTCAAGAGACCCAGTACTTC
CDR3: CASSLGTSGQETQYF
J: TRBJ2-5
V: TRBV5-1
D: TRBD2
size: many

DNA: TGTGCCAGCAGTTTGGGACTAGCGGGGGGGTTAGGATACAATGAGCAGTTCTTC
CDR3: CASSLGLAGGLGYNEQFF
J: TRBJ2-1
V: TRBV12-3/TRBV12-4
D: TRBD2
size: .

DNA: TGTGCCACCAGTGATTCGCTAGCGGGCCCCAGCACAGACACGCAGTATTTT
CDR3: CATSDSLAGPSTDTQYF
J: TRBJ2-3
V: TRBV24-1
D: TRBD2
size: .

DNA: TGCGCCAGCAGCCAACGGCAGGGAGGTTACAATGAGCAGTTCTTC
CDR3: CASSQRQGGYNEQFF
J: TRBJ2-1
V: TRBV4-3
D: .
size: .

DNA: TGCAGTGCTAGAGCCGGGACGAAACCCCAGCATTTT
CDR3: CSARAGTKPQHF
J: TRBJ1-5
V: TRBV20-1
D: .
size: .

DNA: TGTGCCAGCAGTTCGTCCCACGGGATAGAGAATGAAAAACTGTTTTTT
CDR3: CASSSSHGIENEKLFF
J: TRBJ1-4
V: TRBV28
D: .
size: .

DNA: TGTGCCAGCAGTGAAGCGTGGGGGGGTACTGAAGCTTTCTTT
CDR3: CASSEAWGGTEAFF
J: TRBJ1-1
V: TRBV2
D: .
size: .

DNA: TGTGCCAGCAGTTTAGGGGGTCCAGGGGGCTCCGAGACCCAGTACTTC
CDR3: CASSLGGPGGSETQYF
J: TRBJ2-5
V: TRBV12-3/TRBV12-4
D: TRBD1
size: .

DNA: TGCAGCGTTGGACCGAAACGCCGGGAGACCCAGTACTTC
CDR3: CSVGPKRRETQYF
J: TRBJ2-5
V: TRBV29-1
D: .
size: many

DNA: TGTGCCAGCAGTCGAGGCAGCAGCCTAGCCAAAAACATTCAGTACTTC
CDR3: CASSRGSSLAKNIQYF
J: TRBJ2-4
V: TRBV12-3/TRBV12-4
D: .
size: .

DNA: TGCGCCAGCAGCTTGAGGACTAGCGGGGGCCAACAAGAGACCCAGTACTTC
CDR3: CASSLRTSGGQQETQYF
J: TRBJ2-5
V: TRBV5-1
D: TRBD2
size: once

DNA: TGTGCCAGCAGCTCAACCCGGGACCCCACCCTTTCACCCCTCCACTTT
CDR3: CASSSTRDPTLSPLHF
J: TRBJ1-6
V: TRBV3-1
D: .
size: few

DNA: TGCGCCAGCAGCCTTGACAGGGGGCCCTATTACGAGCAGTACTTC
CDR3: CASSLDRGPYYEQYF
J: TRBJ2-7
V: TRBV5-1
D: TRBD1
size: .

DNA: TGCGCCAGCACCTCCCACGGGCGTTCGGACACCGGGGAGCTGTTTTTT
CDR3: CASTSHGRSDTGELFF
J: TRBJ2-2
V: TRBV5-1
D: .
size: .

DNA: TGCAGTGCAGCCGGGCCCCGGGATCAGCCCCAGCATTTT
CDR3: CSAAGPRDQPQHF
J: TRBJ1-5
V: TRBV20-1
D: .
size: .